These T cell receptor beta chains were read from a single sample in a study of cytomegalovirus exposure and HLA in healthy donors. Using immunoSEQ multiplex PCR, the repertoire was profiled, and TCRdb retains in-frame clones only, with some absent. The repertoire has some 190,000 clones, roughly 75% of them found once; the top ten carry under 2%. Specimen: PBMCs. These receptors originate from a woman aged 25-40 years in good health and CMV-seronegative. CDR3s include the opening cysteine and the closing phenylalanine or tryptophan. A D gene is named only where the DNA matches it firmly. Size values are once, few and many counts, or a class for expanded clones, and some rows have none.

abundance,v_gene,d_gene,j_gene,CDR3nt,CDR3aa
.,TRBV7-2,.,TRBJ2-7,TGTGCCAGCAGCTTAGCGGGGGGCTACGAGCAGTACTTC,CASSLAGGYEQYF
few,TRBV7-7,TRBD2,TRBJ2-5,TGTGCCAGCAGCGATAACCCGATGGGGGGGGAGACCCAGTACTTC,CASSDNPMGGETQYF
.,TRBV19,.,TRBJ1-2,TGTGCCAGTAGTGTGGAGAGGTTACCATATGGCTACACCTTC,CASSVERLPYGYTF
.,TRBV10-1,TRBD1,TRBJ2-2,TGCGCCAGCAGTCAGGGGGCTTTAGTCGGGGAGCTGTTTTTT,CASSQGALVGELFF
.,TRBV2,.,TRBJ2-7,TGTGCCAGTCGGGTTAAGTACGAGCAGTACTTC,CASRVKYEQYF
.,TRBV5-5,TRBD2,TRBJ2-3,TGTGCCAGCAGCTTGTTTCCCTCGCTAGCGGGGGCCCCAGATACGCAGTATTTT,CASSLFPSLAGAPDTQYF
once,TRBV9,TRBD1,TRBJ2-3,TGTGCCAGCAGAGGACAGGGAGCAGATACGCAGTATTTT,CASRGQGADTQYF
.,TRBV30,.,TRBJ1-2,TGTGCCTGGAGCCTACAGAATTCCTATGGCTACACCTTC,CAWSLQNSYGYTF
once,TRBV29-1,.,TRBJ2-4,TGCAGCGTTGAAAGGACAGAAGGAAACATTCAGTACTTC,CSVERTEGNIQYF
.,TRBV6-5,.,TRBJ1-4,TGTGCCAGCAACACCGGGACAAGAAATGAAAAACTGTTTTTT,CASNTGTRNEKLFF
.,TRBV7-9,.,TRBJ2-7,TGTGCCAGCAGCTTAGGGGAGGGGGGGTACGAGCAGTACTTC,CASSLGEGGYEQYF
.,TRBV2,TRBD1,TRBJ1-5,TGTGCCAGCAGTGGGGACAGAGCTAGCAATCAGCCCCAGCATTTT,CASSGDRASNQPQHF
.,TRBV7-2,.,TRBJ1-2,TGTGCCAGCAGCTTAGGTCCAACTAACTATGGCTACACCTTC,CASSLGPTNYGYTF
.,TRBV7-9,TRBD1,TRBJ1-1,TGTGCCAGCAGCACGACAGGGGTAAACACTGAAGCTTTCTTT,CASSTTGVNTEAFF
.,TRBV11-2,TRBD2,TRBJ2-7,TGTGCCAGCAGACCTGAGAGTAGCGGGGAGCTCGAGCAGTACTTC,CASRPESSGELEQYF
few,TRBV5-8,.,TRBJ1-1,TGTGCCACCCCACGGTCGAACACTGAAGCTTTCTTT,CATPRSNTEAFF
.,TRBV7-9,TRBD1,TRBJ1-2,TGTGCCAGCAGCTTTACGGACAGGGATGGCTACACCTTC,CASSFTDRDGYTF
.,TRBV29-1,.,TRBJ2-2,TGCAGCGTTGCGGGGACGAACACCGGGGAGCTGTTTTTT,CSVAGTNTGELFF
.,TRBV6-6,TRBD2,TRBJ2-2,TGTGCCAGCACCCGGGGTAGCGGGACCGGGGAGCTGTTTTTT,CASTRGSGTGELFF
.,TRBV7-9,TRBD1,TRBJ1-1,TGTGCCAGCAGCTTAGGAGGGGGCGATGGCACTGAAGCTTTCTTT,CASSLGGGDGTEAFF
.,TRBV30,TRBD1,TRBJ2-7,TGTGCCTGGGATGGACAGGGCCCGAGCTACGAGCAGTACTTC,CAWDGQGPSYEQYF
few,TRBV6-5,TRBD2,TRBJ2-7,TGTGCCAGCAGTTACGGGGGTAGCGGGGGGGCAGACGAGCAGTACTTC,CASSYGGSGGADEQYF
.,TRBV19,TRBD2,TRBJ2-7,TGTGCCAGTAGTACTGGACTAGGAAGCTACGAGCAGTACTTC,CASSTGLGSYEQYF
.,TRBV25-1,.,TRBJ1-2,TGTGCCAGCAGTGAGGACAGAAGTAACTATGGCTACACCTTC,CASSEDRSNYGYTF
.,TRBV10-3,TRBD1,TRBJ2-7,TGTGCCATCAGTCCGAGTCAAAGGGGACAGGGGGCTTCTGACGAGCAGTACTTC,CAISPSQRGQGASDEQYF
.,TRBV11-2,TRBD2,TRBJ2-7,TGTGCCAGCAGCTTTAGCGGGGGGGCGTATGAGCAGTACTTC,CASSFSGGAYEQYF
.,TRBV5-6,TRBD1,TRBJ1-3,TGTGCCAGCAGCGCGGGACAGGGGGTCATCGGAAACACCATATATTTT,CASSAGQGVIGNTIYF
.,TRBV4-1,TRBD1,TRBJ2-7,TGCGCCAGCAGCCAAGGGAAGGACAGGGGTGTCGAGCAGTACTTC,CASSQGKDRGVEQYF
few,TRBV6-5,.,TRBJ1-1,TGTGCCAGCAGTCCGGGACATCTAAACACTGAAGCTTTCTTT,CASSPGHLNTEAFF
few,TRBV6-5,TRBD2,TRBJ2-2,TGTGCCAGCAGTTACGAACCAGCGGGGGCTGCCGGGGAGCTGTTTTTT,CASSYEPAGAAGELFF
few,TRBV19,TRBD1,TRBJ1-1,TGTGCCAGCTCTCCGGGACAGGCCAACACTGAAGCTTTCTTT,CASSPGQANTEAFF
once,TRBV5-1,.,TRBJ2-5,TGCGCCAGCAGCTTTCAGGGGTCGGGGGAGACCCAGTACTTC,CASSFQGSGETQYF
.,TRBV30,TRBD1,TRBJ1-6,TGTGCCTCGAAGGATGGGACAGGTTGGGTTTCACCCCTCCACTTT,CASKDGTGWVSPLHF